The 32 T cell receptor beta chains listed next were all sequenced from one sample in a study of a mutant IDH1 vaccine in newly diagnosed glioma. Assay used: immunoSEQ multiplex PCR; TCRdb lists only in-frame clones, some missing. The table has about 68,000 clones, 79% seen once; the top ten hold around 8.8%. Time point here: baseline, week 1 (first vaccination visit). Treatment of the sample: pre-vaccination baseline after standard-of-care therapy. The sequencing here drew on PBMCs, taken from a glioma patient treated with radiotherapy, temozolomide or both. These receptor sequences come from a man aged 45-65 years with glioma.

V usage is TRBV5-5 and J usage is TRBJ1-1; unclear D gene. CDR1 is SGHKS, CDR2 YYEKEE, per germline (reference sequence). The CDR3 is made up of 12 amino acids. Trimming shortened V by 4 bases and J by 5 bases, and 9 bases separated the two germline ends. The DNA of the CDR3 is TGTGCCAGCAGCCCGGCTAGTACTGAAGCTTTCTTT. It encodes CASSPASTEAFF.

This clone was seen only once. This chain links TRBV19 with TRBJ2-2; 8 bases fit TRBD1. Germline values: CDR1 LNHDA, CDR2 SQIVND (reference sequence). V lost 4 bases to trimming and J lost 10 bases; unmatched junction nucleotides: 5. This CDR3 has 13 amino acids. The chain's CDR3 is CASSTTGVTELFF. In DNA form, the CDR3 reads TGTGCCAGTAGTACGACAGGGGTAACGGAGCTGTTTTTT.

This chain connects TRBV2 to TRBJ2-5, with 8 bases matching TRBD2. The germline CDR1 and CDR2 sequences are SNHLY and FYNNEI. The junction had 10 bases not matched to a gene; V was cut back by 8 bases and J by 5 bases. The CDR3 consists of 14 residues. Written as DNA, the CDR3 is TGTGCCAGCGGAGGGCGGGGGGATGAGGAGACCCAGTACTTC. This sequence encodes CASGGRGDEETQYF.

V usage is TRBV9 and J usage is TRBJ1-1; 7 positions match TRBD1. The CDR3 length is 13 residues. CDR1 and CDR2 (germline): SGDLS, YYNGEE. V dropped 4 bases and J dropped 0; count of bases not matched to a gene: 0. CDR3 DNA: TGTGCCAGCAGCCAGGGGGTGAACACTGAAGCTTTCTTT. It is translated as CASSQGVNTEAFF.

J is TRBJ2-7 and V is TRBV5-1; no definite D call. V was cut by 0 bases and J by 3 bases, with 7 bases left in between. The germline V gene encodes CDR1 SGHRS and CDR2 YFSETQ. This CDR3 spans 13 amino acids. CDR3: CASSLAPYYEQYF. As DNA, the CDR3 is TGCGCCAGCAGCTTGGCGCCATACTACGAGCAGTACTTC.

This chain joins TRBV29-1 and TRBJ1-1, with D uncertain. Germline CDR1 reads SQVTM; CDR2 reads ANQGSEA. This CDR3 spans 13 amino acids. Trimming took off 6 bases at V and 1 base at J, with 12 bases between the two ends. CDR3 sequence: CSVRAVANTEAFF. For the CDR3, the DNA is TGCAGCGTGAGGGCGGTGGCGAACACTGAAGCTTTCTTT.

V usage is TRBV7-8 and J usage is TRBJ2-7; D is possibly TRBD1 or TRBD2 (5 bases each). CDR1 and CDR2 (germline): SGHVS, FQNEAQ. Trimming removed 2 bases at V and 4 bases at J, with 18 bases between. CDR3 length equals 16 residues. The CDR3 region is CASSLPGRDQPYEQYF. The CDR3 DNA sequence: TGTGCCAGCAGCTTACCGGGCAGGGACCAACCTTACGAGCAGTACTTC. The full variable domain, in which reference TRBV7-8 and TRBJ2-7 provide the parts outside the CDR3, is GAGVSQSPRYKVAKRGQDVALRCDPISGHVSLFWYQQALGQGPEFLTYFQNEAQLDKSGLPSDRFFAERPEGSVSTLKIQRTQQEDSAVYLCASSLPGRDQPYEQYFGPGTRLTVT.

The chain couples TRBV5-6 to TRBJ2-5, with 9 bases matching TRBD1. The CDR3 has 14 residues. Germline V gene data show CDR1 as SGHDT and CDR2 as YYEEEE. V lost 4 bases and J lost 5; bases outside the gene matches: 6. The CDR3 DNA reads TGTGCCAGCAGCCGGACAGGGGTAGGGGAGACCCAGTACTTC. It encodes CASSRTGVGETQYF.

The chain has TRBV4-1 and TRBJ1-3; the D gene is possibly TRBD1 (5 bases). This CDR3 contains 15 residues. V dropped 3 bases and J dropped 0 bases, with 9 bases sitting between them. Germline V gene lookup returns CDR1 MGHRA and CDR2 YSYEKL. CDR3 coding DNA: TGCGCCAGCAGCCAGGACACTCTCTCTGGAAACACCATATATTTT. It is translated as CASSQDTLSGNTIYF.

The chain joins TRBV5-1 to TRBJ1-1, with D perhaps TRBD1 (5 bases). The V end lost 4 bases, the J end lost 10 bases, and 17 bases lay between the germline ends. The germline V gene has CDR1 SGHRS and CDR2 YFSETQ. The CDR3 covers 13 residues. Here the CDR3 DNA reads TGCGCCAGCAGCCCGCCCGGAGGGGAAGTAGCTTTCTTT. It is translated as CASSPPGGEVAFF. The complete variable domain, with remaining parts taken from reference TRBV5-1 and TRBJ1-1, reads KAGVTQTPRYLIKTRGQQVTLSCSPISGHRSVSWYQQTPGQGLQFLFEYFSETQRNKGNFPGRFSGRQFSNSRSEMNVSTLELGDSALYLCASSPPGGEVAFFGQGTRLTVV.

As to this clone: One junction end does not reproduce the germline sequence, and a read error may be involved. This chain joins TRBV20-1 and TRBJ2-7, with D tentatively TRBD2 (5 bases). The CDR3 runs 11 residues. CDR1 and CDR2 (germline): DFQATT, SNEGSKA (reference sequence). The CDR3 here is CSAGASGVTFF. The CDR3 coding sequence is TGCAGTGCCGGAGCGTCCGGGGTTACTTTCTTC.

The chain has TRBV7-2 and TRBJ2-5; D unresolved. CDR1 SGHTA and CDR2 FQGNSA come from the germline V gene. The length of the CDR3 is 14 residues. V lost 7 bases, J lost 1 base, and 13 bases lay in between. The CDR3 protein is CASTLTLAQETQYF. The CDR3 DNA reads as TGTGCCAGCACCCTGACCCTGGCCCAAGAGACCCAGTACTTC.

This clone turned up a few times. The chain employs TRBV28 and TRBJ2-7; no clear D. The V gene's germline CDR1 is MDHEN and CDR2 SYDVKM. V lost 5 bases and J 4 bases, leaving 9 bases between the germline ends. The CDR3 consists of 12 residues. CDR3: CASSDDRYEQYF. CDR3 nucleotides: TGTGCCAGCAGTGACGACCGATACGAGCAGTACTTC.

The chain uses TRBV9 and TRBJ1-5; D uncertain. V dropped 3 bases and J dropped 0 bases, with 10 bases sitting between them. This CDR3 spans 15 amino acids. Per the germline V gene, CDR1 is SGDLS and CDR2 is YYNGEE. Here the CDR3 DNA reads TGTGCCAGCAGCGCTGGACCCTATAGCAATCAGCCCCAGCATTTT. It specifies CASSAGPYSNQPQHF.

V is TRBV5-4 and J is TRBJ2-5; a possible D gene is TRBD2 (6 bases). From germline, CDR1 is SGHNT and CDR2 YYREEE (reference sequence). The germline V and J ends were trimmed by 3 bases and 4 bases, with 19 bases remaining between them. There are 16 residues in the CDR3. CDR3 protein: CASSSVGGEEGETQYF. In DNA form, the CDR3 reads TGTGCCAGCAGCTCGGTCGGGGGAGAGGAGGGAGAGACCCAGTACTTC.

V is TRBV7-2 and J is TRBJ1-2, with 7 bases matching TRBD1. Germline-derived CDR1 and CDR2 are SGHTA and FQGNSA. The CDR3 is 17 amino acids. V shed 5 bases, J shed 8 bases, and the junction held 20 bases outside the gene matches. CDR3 coding DNA: TGTGCCAGCAGCCCCCATGGGACAGCCTTCTCTTTAGGAGGCTACACCTTC. Its protein product is CASSPHGTAFSLGGYTF.

The V gene is TRBV4-1, the J gene TRBJ1-4; 9 bases match TRBD1. Trimming removed 2 bases from V and 3 bases from J; junction bases left unmatched: 10. Germline V CDR1 and CDR2: MGHRA, YSYEKL. CDR3 length: 18 amino acids. The CDR3 nucleotides are TGCGCCAGCAGCCAAACCCGGGACAGGGTTACGGCTAATGAAAAACTGTTTTTT. It yields the protein CASSQTRDRVTANEKLFF.

The chain uses TRBV7-2 and TRBJ2-7; no firm D call. The CDR3 sequence is 14 residues long. Between the trimmed V and J ends, which lost 4 bases and 2 bases, there was a span of 12 bases. The germline V gene encodes CDR1 SGHTA and CDR2 FQGNSA. CDR3 sequence reads: CASSSNRATYEQYF. As DNA, the CDR3 is TGTGCCAGCAGCTCGAACCGGGCCACCTACGAGCAGTACTTC. Using reference TRBV7-2 and TRBJ2-7 for the parts outside the CDR3, the full variable domain is GAGVSQSPSNKVTEKGKDVELRCDPISGHTALYWYRQSLGQGLEFLIYFQGNSAPDKSGLPSDRFSAERTGGSVSTLTIQRTQQEDSAVYLCASSSNRATYEQYFGPGTRLTVT.

This clone was seen a single time. The chain is built from TRBV5-6 and TRBJ1-3, with D hard to call. Germline V CDR1 and CDR2: SGHDT, YYEEEE. The CDR3 is 14 residues long. V was cut by 2 bases and J by 0 bases, with 6 bases left in between. The CDR3 here is CASSFRSSGNTIYF. CDR3 in DNA: TGTGCCAGCAGCTTTAGGAGCTCTGGAAACACCATATATTTT. Full variable domain (rest looked up from reference TRBV5-6 and TRBJ1-3): DAGVTQSPTHLIKTRGQQVTLRCSPKSGHDTVSWYQQALGQGPQFIFQYYEEEERQRGNFPDRFSGHQFPNYSSELNVNALLLGDSALYLCASSFRSSGNTIYFGEGSWLTVV.

V and J are TRBV2 and TRBJ1-3, with D perhaps matching TRBD1 (6 bases). The V end was cut by 3 bases, the J end by 0 bases, with 9 bases between. Germline V gene data show CDR1 as SNHLY and CDR2 as FYNNEI. This CDR3 has 15 residues. The DNA of the CDR3 is TGTGCCAGCAGTGAGGGGGCAGGCTCTGGAAACACCATATATTTT. Amino acids: CASSEGAGSGNTIYF.

This chain links TRBV25-1 with TRBJ1-1; 9 bases align to TRBD1. The CDR3 consists of 15 residues. V was pared by 1 base and J by 11 bases, with 11 bases of the junction left unmatched. CDR1 is MGHDK, CDR2 SYGVNS, per germline. The CDR3 loop reads CASSESGRTGVDAFF. CDR3 DNA sequence: TGTGCCAGCAGTGAATCCGGTAGGACAGGGGTGGATGCTTTCTTT.

V usage is TRBV7-8 and J usage is TRBJ2-2, with no clear D. Per germline, CDR1 SGHVS and CDR2 FQNEAQ. This CDR3 has 15 amino acids. V lost 2 bases and J 0 bases, leaving 7 bases between the germline ends. CDR3 sequence (DNA): TGTGCCAGCAGCTTACTGGTTTCGAACACCGGGGAGCTGTTTTTT. Residues: CASSLLVSNTGELFF.

The sample holds one count of this clone. This chain connects TRBV9 to TRBJ2-5; D gene unclear. V lost 2 bases and J 1 base, leaving 6 bases between the germline ends. This CDR3 contains 13 residues. Germline values: CDR1 SGDLS, CDR2 YYNGEE. For the CDR3, the DNA is TGTGCCAGCAGCGTGTCAGTCCAAGAGACCCAGTACTTC. Protein: CASSVSVQETQYF. The complete variable domain, with remaining parts taken from reference TRBV9 and TRBJ2-5, reads DSGVTQTPKHLITATGQRVTLRCSPRSGDLSVYWYQQSLDQGLQFLIQYYNGEERAKGNILERFSAQQFPDLHSELNLSSLELGDSALYFCASSVSVQETQYFGPGTRLLVL.

The rearrangement links TRBV7-2 to TRBJ2-2, with 7 bases lining up with TRBD1. From germline, CDR1 is SGHTA and CDR2 FQGNSA. The CDR3 is 14 residues long. The ends lost 5 bases at V and 1 base at J; junction bases unmatched: 1. In DNA, the CDR3 is TGTGCCAGCAGCCGACAGGGGAACACCGGGGAGCTGTTTTTT. Translating gives CASSRQGNTGELFF.

V gene TRBV5-6 combines with J gene TRBJ1-1; D is uncertain. This CDR3 contains 12 residues. CDR1 SGHDT and CDR2 YYEEEE come from the germline V gene. V was cut by 3 bases and J by 10 bases, with 13 bases left in between. The CDR3 coding sequence is TGTGCCAGCAGCTCCCAAGCCTTCCGAGCTTTCTTT. Amino acids: CASSSQAFRAFF.

The rearrangement uses TRBV6-5 and TRBJ2-7, with D perhaps TRBD2 (6 bases). In germline, CDR1 is MNHEY, CDR2 SVGAGI. Trimming cost V 3 bases and J 0 bases, with 12 bases left between them. CDR3 length: 15 amino acids. CDR3 bases: TGTGCCAGCAGTTATGGCCGGGGGAACTCCTACGAGCAGTACTTC. Protein product: CASSYGRGNSYEQYF.

This clone was counted a single time. DNA for the CDR3: TGTGCCACCAGCAGAGATATGGGCACCGCGAACACCGGGGAGCTGTTTTTT. It codes for CATSRDMGTANTGELFF. V usage is TRBV15 and J usage is TRBJ2-2; D is undetermined. V was trimmed by 0 bases and J by 0 bases, leaving 11 bases between them. The germline gives CDR1 LNHNV, CDR2 YYDKDF (reference sequence). CDR3 length equals 17 residues. The entire variable domain, with the rest obtained from reference TRBV15 and TRBJ2-2, is as follows: DAMVIQNPRYQVTQFGKPVTLSCSQTLNHNVMYWYQQKSSQAPKLLFHYYDKDFNNEADTPDNFQSRRPNTSFCFLDIRSPGLGDTAMYLCATSRDMGTANTGELFFGEGSRLTVL.

The rearrangement links TRBV19 to TRBJ1-1; D is perhaps TRBD1 (5 bases). The CDR3 runs 12 residues. Germline values: CDR1 LNHDA, CDR2 SQIVND (reference sequence). V shed 6 bases and J shed 0 bases, with 5 bases lying between them. For the CDR3, the DNA is TGTGCCAGTAGGACAGTGAACACTGAAGCTTTCTTT. Its translation is CASRTVNTEAFF.

This rearrangement joins TRBV6-1 to TRBJ2-7; D is unresolved. The CDR3 loop spans 11 amino acids. Germline CDR1 and CDR2: MNHNS and SASEGT. The germline V and J ends were trimmed by 7 bases and 4 bases, with 8 bases remaining between them. Here the CDR3 reads CASTWRYEQYF. As DNA, the CDR3 is TGTGCCAGCACCTGGAGATACGAGCAGTACTTC.

The chain employs TRBV28 and TRBJ2-7, with a tentative D call TRBD1 (6 bases). The CDR3 contains 14 residues. Looked up from germline, CDR1 is MDHEN and CDR2 is SYDVKM. V lost 6 bases and J lost 2, with 14 bases in between. Here the CDR3 reads CASSPDRHPYEQYF. The CDR3 bases are TGTGCCAGCAGCCCTGACAGGCATCCCTACGAGCAGTACTTC.

This chain's CDR3 is CASSGSSGSSYEQYF. The CDR3 bases are TGTGCCAGCAGCGGCTCTAGCGGAAGCTCCTACGAGCAGTACTTC. J is TRBJ2-7 and V is TRBV5-4, with 7 bases identical to TRBD2. Germline values: CDR1 SGHNT, CDR2 YYREEE (reference sequence). The V gene end was trimmed by 4 bases and the J gene end by 0 bases; junction bases not matched to a gene: 7. The CDR3 covers 15 residues. The variable domain in full, completed from reference TRBV5-4 and TRBJ2-7, reads ETGVTQSPTHLIKTRGQQVTLRCSSQSGHNTVSWYQQALGQGPQFIFQYYREEENGRGNFPPRFSGLQFPNYSSELNVNALELDDSALYLCASSGSSGSSYEQYFGPGTRLTVT.

The chain employs TRBV25-1 and TRBJ2-2, with 8 positions matching TRBD1. J gave up 7 bases and V 8 bases, and 6 bases lay outside the gene matches. The CDR3 is 13 residues long. Per the germline V gene, CDR1 is MGHDK and CDR2 is SYGVNS. CDR3: CASSGQADGELFF. The CDR3 region has the DNA TGTGCCAGCTCGGGACAGGCGGACGGGGAGCTGTTTTTT. Based on the CDR3 plus reference TRBV25-1 and TRBJ2-2, the full variable domain is EADIYQTPRYLVIGTGKKITLECSQTMGHDKMYWYQQDPGMELHLIHYSYGVNSTEKGDLSSESTVSRIRTEHFPLTLESARPSHTSQYLCASSGQADGELFFGEGSRLTVL.